The 20 T cell receptor beta chains below were found in one sample sequenced in a study of prognosis after radiotherapy for stage I lung cancer. Multiplex PCR in two rounds served to amplify TCR beta CDR3 from genomic DNA. Primers targeting each individual TRBV and TRBJ gene were applied in first-round PCR. From the multiplex PCR reads, TCRdb called clonotypes with MiXCR, one entry per CDR3 protein. The data contain fewer than 50,000 distinct CDR3 sequences, around 22% of them singletons. This material consisted of PBMCs, taken before or after stereotactic body radiation therapy (not recorded which). These receptors were taken from a donor over 45 with non-small cell lung cancer.

This clonotype was seen many times. The chain carries TRBV28 and TRBJ2-3; the match to TRBD2 covers 13 bases. The J segment lost 4 bases and the V segment lost 5 bases, leaving 12 bases of the junction unmatched. The length of the CDR3 is 18 residues. Germline CDR1 MDHEN, CDR2 SYDVKM. The DNA of the CDR3 is TGTGCCAGCAGTCATGATCGGACTAGCGGGAGAAACGCAGATACGCAGTATTTT. Translating it yields CASSHDRTSGRNADTQYF.

This clonotype has ten or more counts. The chain has TRBV6-1 and TRBJ2-1, with 7 positions matching TRBD2. V trimming: 1 base; J trimming: 0 bases; junction bases outside the gene matches: 6. The CDR3 has 17 amino acids. The V gene's germline CDR1 is MNHNS and CDR2 SASEGT. DNA for the CDR3: TGTGCCAGCAGTGAAGGGAGCGGCGGGAGCTCCTACAATGAGCAGTTCTTC. Translated, it gives CASSEGSGGSSYNEQFF.

This clonotype appeared many times. The chain recombines TRBV28 with TRBJ1-1; D is possibly TRBD1 (6 bases). Trimming removed 10 bases at V and 1 base at J, with 13 bases between. This CDR3 contains 13 residues. Germline CDR1 MDHEN, CDR2 SYDVKM. CDR3 in DNA: TGTGCCATCTCAGGGGCATGGAACACTGAAGCTTTCTTT. Protein sequence: CAISGAWNTEAFF. Combining the CDR3 with reference TRBV28 and TRBJ1-1 gives the whole variable domain DVKVTQSSRYLVKRTGEKVFLECVQDMDHENMFWYRQDPGLGLRLIYFSYDVKMKEKGDIPEGYSVSREKKERFSLILESASTNQTSMYLCAISGAWNTEAFFGQGTRLTVV.

The chain joins TRBV28 to TRBJ1-6, with D uncertain. Germline V CDR1 and CDR2: MDHEN, SYDVKM. The length of the CDR3 is 14 residues. Deletions cut 6 bases from V and 5 bases from J, with 11 bases between. CDR3 sequence: CASSSLLDNSPLHF. In DNA form, the CDR3 reads TGTGCCAGCAGCTCCCTACTGGATAATTCACCCCTCCACTTT.

On this clonotype: A much larger clone lies a single base off, so this may be a read error. This chain joins TRBV7-9 and TRBJ1-5, with no clear D. Between the trimmed V and J ends, which lost 7 bases and 7 bases, there was a span of 11 bases. The CDR3 runs 12 residues. The V gene's germline CDR1 is SEHNR and CDR2 FQNEAQ (reference sequence). CDR3 nucleotides: TGTGCCAGCATCTTGAGGCAACAGCCCCAGCATTTT. This translates into CASILRQQPQHF.

There are many counts of this clonotype. The genes are TRBV9 and TRBJ1-1; D call uncertain. This CDR3 comprises 17 residues. Per germline, CDR1 SGDLS and CDR2 YYNGEE. Trimming left V 0 bases short and J 0 bases short, with 15 bases between. CDR3 region: CASSVDPRSRMNTEAFF. CDR3 sequence (DNA): TGTGCCAGCAGCGTAGACCCCAGGTCTCGAATGAACACTGAAGCTTTCTTT.

This clonotype was observed at least ten times. The chain uses TRBV19 and TRBJ1-1; D uncertain. Germline-derived CDR1 and CDR2 are LNHDA and SQIVND (reference sequence). The CDR3 contains 14 residues. Trimming shortened V by 6 bases and J by 1 base, and 12 bases separated the two germline ends. The CDR3 sequence is CASREQRPNTEAFF. DNA for the CDR3: TGTGCCAGTAGAGAACAGAGACCGAACACTGAAGCTTTCTTT.

This clonotype appeared many times. The chain carries TRBV2 and TRBJ1-4; 12 bases are shared with TRBD1. Trimming at V came to 6 bases and at J to 6 bases, leaving 5 bases not matched to a gene. The CDR3 spans 15 residues. The germline V gene has CDR1 SNHLY and CDR2 FYNNEI. CDR3 sequence: CASRAGTGGYEKLFF. For the CDR3, the DNA is TGTGCCAGCAGAGCCGGGACAGGGGGCTATGAAAAACTGTTTTTT.

This clonotype has ten or more counts. This sequence joins TRBV9 and TRBJ1-1, with 7 bases matching TRBD1. The germline V gene encodes CDR1 SGDLS and CDR2 YYNGEE. This CDR3 spans 13 amino acids. Losses at the gene ends were 6 bases for V and 1 base for J; bases not matched to a gene: 3. Here the CDR3 DNA reads TGTGCCAGCACAGGGGGATCGAACACTGAAGCTTTCTTT. Translating it yields CASTGGSNTEAFF.

At least ten counts were recorded for this clonotype. V usage is TRBV5-4 and J usage is TRBJ2-3; TRBD1 matches 7 bases. The CDR3 has 14 amino acids. The germline V gene has CDR1 SGHNT and CDR2 YYREEE (reference sequence). Trimming at V came to 0 bases and at J to 4 bases, leaving 2 bases not matched to a gene. CDR3 bases: TGTGCCAGCAGCTTGGAAGGGGGCTCAGATACGCAGTATTTT. Amino acid sequence: CASSLEGGSDTQYF.

V and J are TRBV2 and TRBJ2-3; the D gene is possibly TRBD2 (6 bases). Deletions cut 4 bases from V and 1 base from J, with 12 bases between. Germline V gives CDR1 SNHLY, CDR2 FYNNEI. The CDR3 consists of 15 residues. CDR3 bases: TGTGCCAGCAGTGTCGGGAGACCTGGCACAGATACGCAGTATTTT. Protein: CASSVGRPGTDTQYF.

Notes on this clonotype: A single base is all that separates this from a far larger clone, so a read error is likely. The chain uses TRBV6-4 and TRBJ1-2, with 8 bases that match TRBD1. The CDR3 extends over 16 amino acids. The germline V gene has CDR1 MRHNA and CDR2 SNTAGT. Losses at the gene ends were 6 bases for V and 5 bases for J; bases not matched to a gene: 14. The CDR3 loop reads CASRRQGSLNRYGYTF. The DNA for the CDR3 is TGTGCCAGCAGACGACAGGGGTCCTTAAACCGATATGGCTACACCTTC.

This clonotype is labeled as medium-sized. The J gene is TRBJ2-7, the V gene TRBV20-1, with 7 positions matching TRBD2. The CDR3 has 15 residues. Germline lookup yields CDR1 DFQATT and CDR2 SNEGSKA (reference sequence). Trimming cost V 0 bases and J 2 bases; bases outside gene matches: 7. The CDR3 loop reads CSARDPRTRPYEQYF. As DNA, the CDR3 is TGCAGTGCTAGAGATCCGCGGACTAGACCCTACGAGCAGTACTTC.

This clonotype appeared many times. V usage is TRBV6-5 and J usage is TRBJ1-4; no clear D gene. Trimming took off 2 bases at V and 8 bases at J, with 18 bases between the two ends. CDR1 and CDR2 from the germline V gene are MNHEY and SVGAGI. This CDR3 spans 16 amino acids. The DNA of the CDR3 is TGTGCCAGCAGTTACGCGGTTAACCGAGGGAGGGAAAAACTGTTTTTT. Protein: CASSYAVNRGREKLFF.

This clonotype was seen ten or more times. The CDR3 bases are TGTGCCAGCTCACTGGACATTATGAACACTGAAGCTTTCTTT. It yields the protein CASSLDIMNTEAFF. The chain combines TRBV18 with TRBJ1-1, with a possible D match to TRBD1 (5 bases). The germline gives CDR1 KGHSH, CDR2 LQKENI. This CDR3 spans 14 amino acids. The V end was cut by 4 bases, the J end by 0 bases, with 9 bases between.

This clonotype appeared many times. The chain combines TRBV10-2 with TRBJ2-1; a possible D gene is TRBD1 (6 bases). V dropped 3 bases and J dropped 4 bases, with 13 bases sitting between them. This CDR3 contains 15 residues. Germline V gene lookup returns CDR1 WSHSY and CDR2 SAAADI. The DNA of the CDR3 is TGCGCCAGCAGTGACCTAGCAACAGGGTACAATGAGCAGTTCTTC. Translation gives CASSDLATGYNEQFF.

The chain couples TRBV6-5 to TRBJ1-6; D unresolved. CDR1 and CDR2 from the germline V gene are MNHEY and SVGAGI. This CDR3 spans 13 amino acids. V was trimmed by 2 bases and J by 10 bases, leaving 9 bases between them. The CDR3: CASSYGPGSPLHF. The CDR3 DNA sequence: TGTGCCAGCAGTTACGGGCCGGGATCACCCCTCCACTTT.

This clonotype was seen at least ten times. The V gene is TRBV12-3 or TRBV12-4, the J gene TRBJ1-6; D might be TRBD1 (5 bases). Trimming cost V 6 bases and J 8 bases, with 20 bases left between them. The CDR3 spans 16 residues. CDR3 sequence (DNA): TGTGCCAGCAGGGCTAATCGGGGCAATTCGGATTCACCCCTCCACTTT. This sequence encodes CASRANRGNSDSPLHF.

The genes are TRBV3-1 and TRBJ2-3; D is ambiguous. The V and J ends lost 1 base and 6 bases respectively, with 14 bases between them. The CDR3 contains 15 residues. From germline, CDR1 is LGHDT and CDR2 YNNKEL (reference sequence). In DNA, the CDR3 is TGTGCCAGCAGCCAAGTTTCCGCGGTCCGGGATACGCAGTATTTT. Protein product: CASSQVSAVRDTQYF.

This clonotype was found many times. The J gene is TRBJ1-2, the V gene TRBV5-1; no firm D call. The V end lost 0 bases, the J end lost 4 bases, and 7 bases lay between the germline ends. Per germline, CDR1 SGHRS and CDR2 YFSETQ. The CDR3 covers 13 residues. Here the CDR3 DNA reads TGCGCCAGCAGCTTGGCCGAATTCTATGGCTACACCTTC. This sequence encodes CASSLAEFYGYTF. The full variable domain, completed using reference TRBV5-1 and TRBJ1-2, is KAGVTQTPRYLIKTRGQQVTLSCSPISGHRSVSWYQQTPGQGLQFLFEYFSETQRNKGNFPGRFSGRQFSNSRSEMNVSTLELGDSALYLCASSLAEFYGYTFGSGTRLTVV.